The sequence of this T cell receptor beta chain was determined in a study of tumor and adjacent non-tumor tissue in lung cancer. The overall study: Patients were aged about 31 to 85, ten or so men and about five women, stage I to III.

This clonotype was recorded once. Its specificity is unknown. At one boundary the junction diverges from the germline segment, which might be a read error. A modified ARM-PCR protocol with three rounds of nested PCR amplified TCRbeta. TCRdb used MiXCR to reprocess the multiplex PCR reads, holding one entry per CDR3 protein. The data hold about 200,000 distinct CDR3 sequences, with 71% observed a single time. The CDR3 consists of 15 residues. Germline V gene sequence: CDR1 MNHEY, CDR2 SVGAGI. No cell sorting was done before RNA was extracted from the tissue. Notes on the study in general: Shorter survival was associated with higher TCR diversity in tumors.

This chain connects TRBV6-5 to TRBJ2-3; 9 nucleotides match TRBD1. Sequencing was done on a sample of lung tumor tissue. The clonotype comes from a man in his 60s with non-small cell lung cancer. CDR3 sequence: CASSLTGTGTDTRYF. The CDR3 bases are TGTGCTAGCAGTCTGACAGGGACAGGGACAGATACGCGGTATTTT.